This TCR beta chain was observed in a study of cytomegalovirus exposure and HLA in healthy donors. Across the study: Of all 360 or so donors who were genotyped, roughly 83% belonged to the Caucasian-associated ancestry cluster.

Regarding the study as a whole: Later analysis reportedly placed an Asian-associated ancestry cluster below the roughly 690-donor mean in N-insertions.

In the PCR, 60 Vbeta and 13 Jbeta primers were used. The table came from immunoSEQ multiplex PCR; TCRdb's copy has only in-frame clones and leaves some out. The sample has about 100,000 clones, approximately 72% seen once. V trimming: 5 bases; J trimming: 6 bases; junction bases outside the gene matches: 11. This CDR3 spans 15 amino acids. CDR1 MNHEY and CDR2 SMNVEV come from the germline V gene (reference sequence). Healthy bone marrow donors supplied every sample. Concerning this clone itself: Antigen: not known.

The V call is TRBV27, the J call TRBJ1-2, with 8 bases aligning to TRBD1. The material sequenced was PBMCs. This TCR derives from a woman in her seventies in good health and CMV-seropositive. The CDR3 here is CASSLSLDRVNGYTF. Here the CDR3 DNA reads TGTGCCAGCAGTCTCTCCTTGGACAGGGTCAATGGCTACACCTTC.